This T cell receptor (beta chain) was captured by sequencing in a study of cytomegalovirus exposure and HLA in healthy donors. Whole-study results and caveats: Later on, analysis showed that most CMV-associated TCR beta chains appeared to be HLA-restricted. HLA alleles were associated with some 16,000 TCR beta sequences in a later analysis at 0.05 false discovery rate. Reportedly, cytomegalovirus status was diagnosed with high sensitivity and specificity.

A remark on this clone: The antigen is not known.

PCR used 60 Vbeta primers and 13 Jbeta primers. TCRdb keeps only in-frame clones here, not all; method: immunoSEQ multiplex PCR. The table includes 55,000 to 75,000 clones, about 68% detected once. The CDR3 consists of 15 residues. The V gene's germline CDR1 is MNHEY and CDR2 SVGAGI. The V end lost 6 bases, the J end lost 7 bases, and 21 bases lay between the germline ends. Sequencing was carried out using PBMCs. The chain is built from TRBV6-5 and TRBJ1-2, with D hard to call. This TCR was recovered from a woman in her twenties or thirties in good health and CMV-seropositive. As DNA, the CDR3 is TGTGCCAGCAGATCGGCCCTTGGACTCGGTGGTGGCTACACCTTC. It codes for CASRSALGLGGGYTF.